These T cell receptor beta chains were read from a single sample in a study of a mutant IDH1 vaccine in newly diagnosed glioma. These receptors' targets are unknown. Here immunoSEQ multiplex PCR was the method, and the copy in TCRdb shows in-frame clones only, minus some. The table has fewer than 150,000 clones, roughly 90% seen once. Sequenced here: PBMCs, sampled from a glioma patient whose treatment included an IDH1 peptide vaccine. The receptors originated from a woman aged 45-65 years with glioma. CDR3s include the opening cysteine and the closing phenylalanine or tryptophan. D genes are given only for firm matches. Not every row has a clone size; where given, it reads once, few, many or a size class.

V gene	D gene	clone size	J gene	CDR3 DNA	CDR3 protein
TRBV28	-	-	TRBJ2-7	TGTGCCAGCACCCTCCCAGGCTCGGGCCCCAGACCCTACGAGCAGTACTTC	CASTLPGSGPRPYEQYF
TRBV18	-	-	TRBJ2-3	TGTGCCAGCTCTACCTGGGCAGGTCGTACAGATACGCAGTATTTT	CASSTWAGRTDTQYF
TRBV15	TRBD2	-	TRBJ2-1	TGTGCCACCAGCAGAGACCGGGGGGGCTACAATGAGCAGTTCTTC	CATSRDRGGYNEQFF
TRBV5-1	TRBD1	once	TRBJ2-5	TGCGCCAGCAGCATAGGGACAGGGGGAGAGACCCAGTACTTC	CASSIGTGGETQYF
TRBV5-1	-	-	TRBJ1-1	TGCGCCAGCAGCGATGGGGATGGAGCCACTGAAGCTTTCTTT	CASSDGDGATEAFF
TRBV9	TRBD2	-	TRBJ2-7	TGTGCCAGCAGCCCCGGACTAGCGGACTACGAGCAGTACTTC	CASSPGLADYEQYF
TRBV28	-	-	TRBJ1-5	TGTGCCAGCAGTTTTGCCGGTTATAGCAATCAGCCCCAGCATTTT	CASSFAGYSNQPQHF
TRBV7-2	-	-	TRBJ1-1	TGTGCCAGCAGCTTAGACCGGGCCGGGGGGACTGAAGCTTTCTTT	CASSLDRAGGTEAFF
TRBV18	-	-	TRBJ2-5	TGTGCCAGCTCACTTAGAACAGGGTTCGGCGAGACCCAGTACTTC	CASSLRTGFGETQYF
TRBV5-6	TRBD1	-	TRBJ2-7	TGTGCCAGCAGCTTTGGACAGGAAGAGTCCTACGAGCAGTACTTC	CASSFGQEESYEQYF
TRBV27	-	-	TRBJ2-7	TGTGCCAGCAGTTCGGGGGTGAACTACGAGCAGTACTTC	CASSSGVNYEQYF
TRBV19	TRBD1	-	TRBJ1-5	TGTGCCAGTAGTATAGGACAGGGGACGGGTCAGCCCCAGCATTTT	CASSIGQGTGQPQHF
TRBV9	-	-	TRBJ2-5	TGTGCCAGCAGTAAGGGGGGAGGCCCCGAGGAGACCCAGTACTTC	CASSKGGGPEETQYF
TRBV5-1	-	-	TRBJ1-2	TGCGCCAGCAGCAGGGTCGGGACGGACTATGGCTACACCTTC	CASSRVGTDYGYTF
TRBV27	-	-	TRBJ1-2	TGTGCCAGCAGTTTATTGGGGGTGGGCGGCTACACCTTC	CASSLLGVGGYTF
TRBV7-6	TRBD2	-	TRBJ2-1	TGTGCCAGCAGCTTGAGGGGCTCTAGCGGCCCCTACAATGAGCAGTTCTTC	CASSLRGSSGPYNEQFF
TRBV7-9	-	-	TRBJ2-7	TGTGCCAGCAGTGGGGCGGACAGACCCTACGAGCAGTACTTC	CASSGADRPYEQYF
TRBV5-5	-	-	TRBJ2-1	TGTGCCAGCAGCCGATTGGCATACGCCAATGAGCAGTTCTTC	CASSRLAYANEQFF
TRBV5-4	-	-	TRBJ1-2	TGTGCCAGCAGCTTATCGTTGGGGTCTGGCTACACCTTC	CASSLSLGSGYTF